This TCR beta chain appears in the sequencing data of a study of cytomegalovirus exposure and HLA in healthy donors. As for the study in general: The same platform was used for the 120 or so validation repertoires as for the roughly 660 first-cohort repertoires, as reported in a later analysis.

V lost 5 bases and J lost 3, with 14 bases in between. The CDR3 contains 14 residues. CDR1 and CDR2 (germline): SGHAT, FQNNGV. Notes on this clone: Its antigen is currently unknown.

Findings of the study overall: Reports credit the classifier with highly specific, highly sensitive diagnosis of cytomegalovirus status.

The assay was immunoSEQ multiplex PCR, and TCRdb's table has in-frame clones only and misses some. The sample shows 130,000 to 150,000 clones, roughly nine tenths of them seen only once. This sequence joins TRBV11-2 and TRBJ2-7; possibly TRBD2 for D (5 bases). The TCR comes from a man in his late teens or twenties in good health and CMV-seronegative. Source material: PBMCs. The CDR3 loop is CASSPSWEFYEQYF. DNA of the CDR3: TGTGCCAGCAGCCCAAGCTGGGAGTTCTACGAGCAGTACTTC.